These 10 T cell receptor beta chains originate from one sample sequenced in a study of T cell changes during pregnancy in multiple sclerosis. The repertoire was sequenced with immunoSEQ multiplex PCR; TCRdb's copy has only in-frame clones and lacks some. The sample gives 68,000 or so clones, 90% to 95% of which show up once; over 1.3% is in the top ten. Sequenced material: peripheral blood, taken in the second trimester of pregnancy. The receptors derive from a female donor in good health, enrolled as a control in a pregnancy study.

Only one count was recorded for this clone. The gene calls are TRBV5-1 and TRBJ1-2, with unresolved D. The V and J ends lost 0 bases and 6 bases respectively, with 12 bases between them. The CDR3 covers 14 residues. Germline values: CDR1 SGHRS, CDR2 YFSETQ. As DNA, the CDR3 is TGCGCCAGCAGCTTGGGAACAGCTATCAATGGCTACACCTTC. Translating it yields CASSLGTAINGYTF.

This clone has just one count. The rearrangement links TRBV11-2 to TRBJ1-1; D unclear. Germline CDR1 and CDR2: SGHAT and FQNNGV. The length of the CDR3 is 14 residues. V lost 1 base and J 1 base, leaving 7 bases between the germline ends. For the CDR3, the DNA is TGTGCCAGCAGCTTAGGAGGAGGGAACACTGAAGCTTTCTTT. Translated: CASSLGGGNTEAFF.

This clone was seen a single time. The V call is TRBV9, the J call TRBJ1-2; 9 bases are a match to TRBD1. V lost 5 bases and J lost 8; bases outside the gene matches: 10. This CDR3 spans 14 amino acids. Per germline, CDR1 SGDLS and CDR2 YYNGEE. The CDR3 DNA sequence: TGTGCCAGCAGTCACAGGGACAGGGTCGGCGGCTACACCTTC. Its translation is CASSHRDRVGGYTF.

The chain combines TRBV4-1 with TRBJ2-7; 9 positions match TRBD2. This CDR3 region has 18 residues. V was pared by 4 bases and J by 6 bases, with 19 bases of the junction left unmatched. Germline loops: CDR1 MGHRA, CDR2 YSYEKL. Written as DNA, the CDR3 is TGCGCCAGCAGCCTTAGGGAAGTTGGGGCCGGGACTAGCTTCGAGCAGTACTTC. It codes for CASSLREVGAGTSFEQYF.

This sequence joins TRBV5-4 and TRBJ2-4, with D possibly TRBD1 on 5 matching bases. V was cut by 6 bases and J by 0 bases, with 10 bases left in between. Germline lookup yields CDR1 SGHNT and CDR2 YYREEE (reference sequence). CDR3 length equals 14 residues. This chain's CDR3 is CASTGPLAKNIQYF. The CDR3 region has the DNA TGTGCCAGCACAGGGCCCTTAGCCAAAAACATTCAGTACTTC.

V usage is TRBV29-1 and J usage is TRBJ2-7; 7 bases are a match to TRBD1. V shed 2 bases and J 7 bases; nucleotides not matched to a gene: 8. CDR1 is SQVTM and CDR2 is ANQGSEA in the germline V gene. The CDR3 has 13 residues. DNA for the CDR3: TGCAGCGTTGAAAGGGACAGTCGCTTTGAGCAGTACTTC. The encoded protein is CSVERDSRFEQYF.

The V call is TRBV7-2, the J call TRBJ2-7; 12 bases align to TRBD1. With 1 base clipped from V and 6 bases from J, the junction kept 7 bases outside the gene matches. The CDR3 is made up of 16 amino acids. CDR1 and CDR2 from the germline V gene are SGHTA and FQGNSA. The CDR3 DNA follows: TGTGCCAGCAGCTTAGTACGGGGACAGGGGGCTTCCGAGCAGTACTTC. It translates to CASSLVRGQGASEQYF.

The chain combines TRBV7-8 with TRBJ2-1, with 12 bases matching TRBD2. The germline gives CDR1 SGHVS, CDR2 FQNEAQ. The V and J ends lost 4 bases and 6 bases, in that order; junction bases with no gene match: 4. CDR3 length equals 15 residues. The CDR3 loop is CASSSLAGGRNEQFF. DNA of the CDR3: TGTGCCAGCAGCTCACTAGCGGGAGGACGCAATGAGCAGTTCTTC.

CDR3 sequence (DNA): TGTGCCAGCACCGAACGGGAGCCGGGCTACAATGAGCAGTTCTTC. Protein: CASTEREPGYNEQFF. The chain recombines TRBV27 with TRBJ2-1; D possibly corresponds to TRBD2 (6 bases). V was clipped by 7 bases and J by 3 bases, with 16 bases between them. The CDR3 extends over 15 amino acids. Germline V CDR1 and CDR2: MNHEY, SMNVEV (reference sequence).

The rearrangement joins TRBV6-5 to TRBJ2-7; a possible D gene is TRBD1 (5 bases). The V end was cut by 8 bases, the J end by 3 bases, with 11 bases between. Looked up from germline, CDR1 is MNHEY and CDR2 is SVGAGI. The length of the CDR3 is 12 residues. The CDR3 bases are TGTGCCAGCGGTACAGGAAACTACGAGCAGTACTTC. Its protein product is CASGTGNYEQYF.